This T cell receptor beta chain was obtained from a study of cytomegalovirus exposure and HLA in healthy donors. Points from the study as a whole: TCR association rates varied by HLA locus in a later analysis, with DRB1 highest and HLA-C lowest. Previous analysis showed most TCR beta V segments were productive about 87% or about 30% of the time.

The CDR3 runs 13 residues. Trimming shortened V by 5 bases and J by 9 bases, and 14 bases separated the two germline ends. CDR1 and CDR2 from the germline V gene are ENHRY and SYGVKD. Primers included in the PCR were 60 Vbeta and 13 Jbeta primers. Profiling relied on immunoSEQ multiplex PCR, and the TCRdb table lists in-frame clones only, not all of them. The sample has about 150,000 clones; 75% to 90% are singletons. A word on this clone: The antigen remains unidentified.

This receptor was identified in a male donor in good health and CMV-seronegative. V usage is TRBV10-3 and J usage is TRBJ2-1; D possibly corresponds to TRBD2 (6 bases). Specimen: PBMCs. This chain's CDR3 is CAISRTGAGEQFF. For the CDR3, the DNA is TGTGCCATCAGTCGGACGGGAGCCGGTGAGCAGTTCTTC.